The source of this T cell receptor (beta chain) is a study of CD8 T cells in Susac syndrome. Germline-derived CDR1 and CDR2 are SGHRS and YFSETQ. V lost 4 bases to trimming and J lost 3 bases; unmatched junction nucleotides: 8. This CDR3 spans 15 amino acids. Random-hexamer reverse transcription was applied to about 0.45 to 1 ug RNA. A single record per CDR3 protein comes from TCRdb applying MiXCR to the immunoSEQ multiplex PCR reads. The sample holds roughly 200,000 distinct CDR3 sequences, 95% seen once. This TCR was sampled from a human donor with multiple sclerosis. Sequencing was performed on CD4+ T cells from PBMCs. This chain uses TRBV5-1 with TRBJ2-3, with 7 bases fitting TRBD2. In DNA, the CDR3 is TGCGCCAGCAGCGCCCGGACTAGTGCTACAGATACGCAGTATTTT. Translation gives CASSARTSATDTQYF.